This entry lists 8 T cell receptor beta chains sequenced from one sample in a study of CD8 T cells in Susac syndrome. Random-hexamer reverse transcription was applied to roughly 0.5 to 1 ug RNA. One entry per CDR3 protein results from TCRdb running MiXCR on the immunoSEQ multiplex PCR reads. The repertoire consists of approximately 160,000 distinct CDR3 sequences, with approximately 95% occurring once and the leading ten covering around 0.12%. Sequences were obtained from CD4+ T cells from PBMCs. The origin of the receptors is a human donor with Susac syndrome.

The chain carries TRBV3-1 and TRBJ1-6; weak D call: TRBD1 (5 bases). Germline V gives CDR1 LGHDT, CDR2 YNNKEL (reference sequence). V lost 4 bases and J 8 bases, leaving 9 bases between the germline ends. This CDR3 has 13 amino acids. The CDR3 coding sequence is TGTGCCAGCAGCCTAGGGGAGGATTCACCCCTCCACTTT. As protein: CASSLGEDSPLHF.

The CDR3 sequence: CSVSARGSEQYF. Written as DNA, the CDR3 is TGCAGCGTTTCAGCCAGGGGAAGCGAGCAGTACTTC. The V gene is TRBV29-1, the J gene TRBJ2-7; TRBD1 might be the D (6 bases). The CDR3 is 12 amino acids. V shed 5 bases and J shed 6 bases, with 14 bases lying between them. CDR1 SQVTM and CDR2 ANQGSEA come from the germline V gene.

A remark on this clonotype: One end of the junction fails to match germline, which may point to a read error. The chain has TRBV19 and TRBJ1-2; D uncertain. CDR3 length: 13 residues. The germline CDR1 and CDR2 sequences are LNHDA and SQIVND (reference sequence). CDR3 DNA sequence: TGTGCCAGTAGCCCCCGGATAGGCAGTATCGGCGCCTTC. It codes for CASSPRIGSIGAF.

This chain joins TRBV20-1 and TRBJ1-1; TRBD1 is a possible D gene (5 bases). Trimming pared 6 bases from V and 3 bases from J, leaving 17 bases between. Germline V gene sequence: CDR1 DFQATT, CDR2 SNEGSKA (reference sequence). The CDR3 spans 14 residues. The CDR3 DNA reads as TGCAGTGCGCCCAACCCGGGGACCCACACTGAAGCTTTCTTT. Residues: CSAPNPGTHTEAFF.

This clonotype has just one count. This sequence joins TRBV11-2 and TRBJ2-2; D uncertain. Germline V CDR1 and CDR2: SGHAT, FQNNGV. The ends were cut back, 0 bases at V and 7 bases at J, with 3 bases in the middle. This CDR3 contains 12 residues. CDR3 nucleotide sequence: TGTGCCAGCAGCTTAGATCACGGGGAGCTGTTTTTT. The encoded protein is CASSLDHGELFF.

This rearrangement joins TRBV7-3 to TRBJ2-2; TRBD2 matches 13 bases. This CDR3 is built from 16 residues. With V trimmed by 5 bases and J by 5 bases, 5 bases remained unmatched. CDR1 and CDR2 from the germline V gene are SGHTA and FQGTGA. The CDR3 is CASSPQTSGGTGELFF. The CDR3 region has the DNA TGTGCCAGCAGCCCGCAGACTAGCGGGGGGACCGGGGAGCTGTTTTTT.

The rearrangement joins TRBV7-2 to TRBJ2-6, with D hard to call. The V gene lost 3 bases and the J gene lost 2 bases, with 14 bases spanning the gap. Germline lookup yields CDR1 SGHTA and CDR2 FQGNSA. The CDR3 extends over 17 amino acids. This CDR3 is CASSLEGTATGANVLTF. In DNA, the CDR3 is TGTGCCAGCAGCTTGGAAGGAACTGCGACTGGGGCCAACGTCCTGACTTTC.

The V gene is TRBV15, the J gene TRBJ1-1; tentatively, D is TRBD1 (6 bases). The CDR3 totals 15 residues. V was trimmed by 0 bases and J by 5 bases, leaving 13 bases between them. Germline V gene sequence: CDR1 LNHNV, CDR2 YYDKDF (reference sequence). The CDR3 DNA is TGTGCCACCAGCAGAGAACCGGGGGCGGAGACTGAAGCTTTCTTT. Translation: CATSREPGAETEAFF.